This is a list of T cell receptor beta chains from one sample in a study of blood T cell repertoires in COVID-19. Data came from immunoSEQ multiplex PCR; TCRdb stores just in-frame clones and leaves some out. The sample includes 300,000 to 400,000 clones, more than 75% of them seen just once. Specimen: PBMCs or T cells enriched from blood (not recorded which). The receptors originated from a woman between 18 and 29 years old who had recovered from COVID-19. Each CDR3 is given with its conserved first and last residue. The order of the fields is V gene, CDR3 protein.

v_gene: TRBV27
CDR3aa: CASSLSRGEKLFF

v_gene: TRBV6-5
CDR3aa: CASSWVGTGIYEQYF

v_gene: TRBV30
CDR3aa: CAWSALAGRGMQYF

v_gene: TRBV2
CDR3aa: CASSHRSFTDTQYF

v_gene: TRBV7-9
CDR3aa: CASSLGPSIQETQYF

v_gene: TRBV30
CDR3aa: CGLAGVAGEGPQHF

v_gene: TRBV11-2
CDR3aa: CASSLGREAGELFF

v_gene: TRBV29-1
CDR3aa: CSVDGDHGYTF

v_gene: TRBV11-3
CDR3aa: CASSLGPNNEQFF

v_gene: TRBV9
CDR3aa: CASSVGVSGAGEQYF

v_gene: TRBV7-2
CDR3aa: CASSSTGGSPLHF

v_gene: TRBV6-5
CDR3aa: CASSFTAGTVAFF

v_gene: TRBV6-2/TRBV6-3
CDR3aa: CASSIQENNSPLHF

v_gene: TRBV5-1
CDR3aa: CASSLEGQVYYEQYF

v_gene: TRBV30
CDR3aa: CAWRRQGGHEVQYF

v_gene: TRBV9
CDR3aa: CASSVGTGPANTEAFF

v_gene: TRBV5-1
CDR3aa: CASSLGQGNNSPLHF

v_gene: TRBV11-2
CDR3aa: CASSLPTENTGELFF

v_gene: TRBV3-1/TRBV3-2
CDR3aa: CASSPTKIQGAFF

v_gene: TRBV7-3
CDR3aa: CASSATGEQFF

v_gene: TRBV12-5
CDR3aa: CASGPGLAGAAEIQYF

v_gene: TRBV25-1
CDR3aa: CASTGFYTGELFF

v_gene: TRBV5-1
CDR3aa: CASSLERGRRGRYEQYF

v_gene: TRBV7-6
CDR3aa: CASTPTISTDTQYF

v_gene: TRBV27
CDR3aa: CASSFGGFTEAFF

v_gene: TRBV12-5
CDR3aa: CASGWGTSGRTDTQYF

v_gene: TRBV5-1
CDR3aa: CASSQGLSSEAFF

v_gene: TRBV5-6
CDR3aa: CASSPPEGVVGELFF

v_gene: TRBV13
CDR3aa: CASSPEGGNTEAFF

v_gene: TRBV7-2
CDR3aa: CASSLPGVPSGYTF

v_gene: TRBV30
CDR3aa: CAWSVRGHRNTEAFF

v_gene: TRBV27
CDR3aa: CAINRGNEQFF

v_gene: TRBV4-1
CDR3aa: CASSQDPPGGKLFF

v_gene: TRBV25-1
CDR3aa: CASSVYGEKLFF

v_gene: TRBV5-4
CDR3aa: CASSPGGGGTDTQYF

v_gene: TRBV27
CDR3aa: CASSLSSSRDTEAFF

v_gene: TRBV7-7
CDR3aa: CASGEGGGVAGELFF

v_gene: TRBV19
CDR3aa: CASGSPLHF

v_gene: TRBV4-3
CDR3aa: CASSRGTEAFF

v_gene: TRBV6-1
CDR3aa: CASSEARGASSPLHF

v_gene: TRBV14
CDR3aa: CASSQQTGTYNSPLHF

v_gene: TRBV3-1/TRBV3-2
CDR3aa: CASSPRTGGGHQPQHF

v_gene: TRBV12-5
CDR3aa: CASGLTILGDRGPEAFF

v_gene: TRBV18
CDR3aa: CASSRQGAREKLFF

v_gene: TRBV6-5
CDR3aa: CASSPGGGGEDEQYF

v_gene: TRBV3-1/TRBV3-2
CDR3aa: CASSRIRTGEGETQYF

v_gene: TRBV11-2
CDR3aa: CASSLSGDSYNEQFF

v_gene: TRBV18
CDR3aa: CASSDRTRYGYTF

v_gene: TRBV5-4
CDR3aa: CASSSIGASGNTIYF

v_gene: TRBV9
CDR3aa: CASRPSGEGETQYF

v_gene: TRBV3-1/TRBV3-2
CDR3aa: CASSPYDRVFSPLHF

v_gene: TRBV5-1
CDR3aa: CASSSISGASSYEQYF

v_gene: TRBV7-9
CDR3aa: CASSLAGTGFGDTQYF

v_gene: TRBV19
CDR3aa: CASSIGPSRPGGNTGELFF